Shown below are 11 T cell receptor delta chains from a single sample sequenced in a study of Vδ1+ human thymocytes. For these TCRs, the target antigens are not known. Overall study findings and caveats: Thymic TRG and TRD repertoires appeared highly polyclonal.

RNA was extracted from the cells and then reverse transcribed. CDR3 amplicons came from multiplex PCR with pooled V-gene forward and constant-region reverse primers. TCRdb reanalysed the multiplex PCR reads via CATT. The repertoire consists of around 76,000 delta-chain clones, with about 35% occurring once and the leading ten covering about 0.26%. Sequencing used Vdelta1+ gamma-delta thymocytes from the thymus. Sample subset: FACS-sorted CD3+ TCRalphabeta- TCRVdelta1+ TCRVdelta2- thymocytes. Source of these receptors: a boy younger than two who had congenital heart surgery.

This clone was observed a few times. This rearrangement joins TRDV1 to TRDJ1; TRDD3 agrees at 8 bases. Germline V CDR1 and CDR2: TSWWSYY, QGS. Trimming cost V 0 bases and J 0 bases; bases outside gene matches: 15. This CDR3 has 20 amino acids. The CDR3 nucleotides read TGTGCTCTTGGGGAACTAGAACAGGCCCCCCACTGGGGGTACACCGATAAACTCATCTTT. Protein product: CALGELEQAPHWGYTDKLIF.

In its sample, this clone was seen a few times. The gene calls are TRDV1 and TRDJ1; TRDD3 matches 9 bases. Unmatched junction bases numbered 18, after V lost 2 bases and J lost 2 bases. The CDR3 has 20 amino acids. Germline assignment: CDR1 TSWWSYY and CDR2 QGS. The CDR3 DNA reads TGTGCTCTTGGGGAAATGTCCCTACCATTACTGGGGGACGAGACCGATAAACTCATCTTT. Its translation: CALGEMSLPLLGDETDKLIF.

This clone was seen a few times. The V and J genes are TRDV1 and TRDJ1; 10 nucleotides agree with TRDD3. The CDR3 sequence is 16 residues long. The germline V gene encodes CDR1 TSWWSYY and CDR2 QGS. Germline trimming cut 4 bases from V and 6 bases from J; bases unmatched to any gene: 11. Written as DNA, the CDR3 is TGTGCTCTTGGGGGCAGAGGCAGTACTGGGGGATATAAACTCATCTTT. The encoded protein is CALGGRGSTGGYKLIF.

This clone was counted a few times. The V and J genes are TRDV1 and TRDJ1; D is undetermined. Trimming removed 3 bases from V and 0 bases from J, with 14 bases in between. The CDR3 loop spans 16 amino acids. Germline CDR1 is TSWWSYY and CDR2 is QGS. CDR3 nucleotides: TGTGCTCTTGGGGACTGGCCGCAGCCGTACACCGATAAACTCATCTTT. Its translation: CALGDWPQPYTDKLIF.

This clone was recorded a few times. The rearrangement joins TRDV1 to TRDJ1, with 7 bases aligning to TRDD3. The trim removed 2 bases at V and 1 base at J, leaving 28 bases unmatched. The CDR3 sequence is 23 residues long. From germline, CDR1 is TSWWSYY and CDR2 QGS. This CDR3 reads CALGECSPRDQLYWGYSTDKLIF. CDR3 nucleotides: TGTGCTCTTGGGGAATGCTCCCCCCGGGATCAACTATACTGGGGTTACAGCACCGATAAACTCATCTTT.

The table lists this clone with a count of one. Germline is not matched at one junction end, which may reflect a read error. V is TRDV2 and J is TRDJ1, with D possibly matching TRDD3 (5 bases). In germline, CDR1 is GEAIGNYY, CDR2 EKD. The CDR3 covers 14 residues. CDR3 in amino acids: CACATGESTDKLIF. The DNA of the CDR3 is TGTGCCTGTGCCACCGGGGAGTCCACCGATAAACTCATCTTT.

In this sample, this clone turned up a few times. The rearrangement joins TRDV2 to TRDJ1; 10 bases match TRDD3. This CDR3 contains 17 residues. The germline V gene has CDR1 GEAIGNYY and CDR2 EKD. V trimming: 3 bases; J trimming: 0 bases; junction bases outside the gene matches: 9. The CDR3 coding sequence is TGTGCCTGTGACGCCATAGGGGGATACGGGCACACCGATAAACTCATCTTT. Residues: CACDAIGGYGHTDKLIF.

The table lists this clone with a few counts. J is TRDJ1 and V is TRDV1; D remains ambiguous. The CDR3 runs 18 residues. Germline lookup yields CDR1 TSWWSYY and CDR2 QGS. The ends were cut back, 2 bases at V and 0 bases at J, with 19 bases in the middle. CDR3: CALGEVRPLAPYTDKLIF. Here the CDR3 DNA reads TGTGCTCTTGGGGAAGTTCGACCCCTGGCCCCCTACACCGATAAACTCATCTTT.

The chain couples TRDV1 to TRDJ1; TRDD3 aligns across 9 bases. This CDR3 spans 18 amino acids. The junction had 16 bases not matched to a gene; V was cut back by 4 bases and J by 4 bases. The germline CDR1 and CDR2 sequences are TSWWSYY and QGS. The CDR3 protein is CALGGPKGAGGFRDKLIF. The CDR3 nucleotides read TGTGCTCTTGGGGGCCCGAAGGGGGCTGGGGGATTTCGCGATAAACTCATCTTT.

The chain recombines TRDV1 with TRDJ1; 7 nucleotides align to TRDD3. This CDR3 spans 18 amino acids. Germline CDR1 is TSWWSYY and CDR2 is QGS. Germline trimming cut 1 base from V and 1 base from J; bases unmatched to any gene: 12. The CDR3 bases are TGTGCTCTTGGGGAACCAATGGAAGGGATACACTTCACCGATAAACTCATCTTT. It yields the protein CALGEPMEGIHFTDKLIF.

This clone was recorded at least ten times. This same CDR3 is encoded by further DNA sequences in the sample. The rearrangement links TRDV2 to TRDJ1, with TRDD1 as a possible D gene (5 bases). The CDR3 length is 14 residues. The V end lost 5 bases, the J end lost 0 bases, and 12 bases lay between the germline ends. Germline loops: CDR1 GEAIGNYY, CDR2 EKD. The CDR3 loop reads CACAPIGNTDKLIF. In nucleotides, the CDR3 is TGTGCCTGTGCCCCAATAGGGAACACCGATAAACTCATCTTT.